The rows below give T cell receptor beta chains drawn from one sample of a study of naive and memory T cell subsets. TCRdb fed the UMI-ligation and nested PCR reads into MiXCR, producing one record per CDR3 protein. Among 21,000 or so distinct CDR3 sequences listed, approximately 11% were seen once. Sample: central memory CD8+ T cells from blood. The receptors shown here come from a human donor in good health. Both conserved end residues are part of each CDR3. Each record gives: J gene, clone size, D gene, V gene, CDR3 protein, CDR3 DNA. A D gene is named only where the DNA matches it firmly. Size is omitted from some rows. Given values are once, few, many or a class for expanded clones.

j_gene: TRBJ2-3; abundance: medium-sized; d_gene: NA; v_gene: TRBV11-2; CDR3aa: CASSYLRGLSTDTQYF; CDR3nt: TGTGCCAGCAGCTATCTCAGGGGCCTGAGCACAGATACGCAGTATTTT
j_gene: TRBJ1-1; abundance: NA; d_gene: NA; v_gene: TRBV15; CDR3aa: CATSRVGGGNTEAFF; CDR3nt: TGTGCCACCAGCAGAGTAGGAGGGGGGAACACTGAAGCTTTCTTT
j_gene: TRBJ2-3; abundance: many; d_gene: TRBD2; v_gene: TRBV11-2; CDR3aa: CASSSGLAGTRLTDTQYF; CDR3nt: TGTGCCAGCAGTTCCGGACTAGCGGGAACACGCCTCACAGATACGCAGTATTTT
j_gene: TRBJ2-5; abundance: medium-sized; d_gene: NA; v_gene: TRBV15; CDR3aa: CATSNGLSIQETQYF; CDR3nt: TGTGCCACCAGCAACGGTCTATCCATCCAAGAGACCCAGTACTTC
j_gene: TRBJ2-7; abundance: many; d_gene: TRBD1; v_gene: TRBV7-3; CDR3aa: CASSQQGAPSYEQYF; CDR3nt: TGTGCCAGCAGTCAACAGGGGGCTCCTTCCTACGAGCAGTACTTC
j_gene: TRBJ1-5; abundance: NA; d_gene: NA; v_gene: TRBV7-8; CDR3aa: CASSLGKGGNQPQHF; CDR3nt: TGTGCCAGCAGCTTAGGAAAGGGAGGCAATCAGCCCCAGCATTTT
j_gene: TRBJ2-5; abundance: few; d_gene: TRBD2; v_gene: TRBV2; CDR3aa: CASSASSGRAAETQYF; CDR3nt: TGTGCCAGCAGCGCCTCCAGCGGGAGGGCCGCGGAGACCCAGTACTTC
j_gene: TRBJ2-1; abundance: NA; d_gene: TRBD2; v_gene: TRBV20-1; CDR3aa: CSARFPGDGRSYNEQFF; CDR3nt: TGCAGTGCCAGATTTCCGGGGGACGGGAGGTCCTACAATGAGCAGTTCTTC
j_gene: TRBJ1-1; abundance: NA; d_gene: NA; v_gene: TRBV4-1; CDR3aa: CASSQDTGRGNTEAFF; CDR3nt: TGCGCCAGCAGCCAAGATACGGGCAGGGGGAACACTGAAGCTTTCTTT
j_gene: TRBJ1-5; abundance: many; d_gene: NA; v_gene: TRBV4-3; CDR3aa: CASSQVWDPNQPQHF; CDR3nt: TGCGCCAGCAGCCAAGTGTGGGACCCTAATCAGCCCCAGCATTTT
j_gene: TRBJ2-1; abundance: NA; d_gene: TRBD2; v_gene: TRBV30; CDR3aa: CAWSDMTSGRIYNEQFF; CDR3nt: TGTGCCTGGAGTGATATGACTAGCGGGAGGATCTACAATGAGCAGTTCTTC
j_gene: TRBJ2-7; abundance: large; d_gene: TRBD2; v_gene: TRBV18; CDR3aa: CASSPRGRSSYEQYF; CDR3nt: TGTGCCAGCTCACCACGCGGGAGAAGCTCCTACGAGCAGTACTTC
j_gene: TRBJ2-7; abundance: many; d_gene: TRBD1; v_gene: TRBV9; CDR3aa: CASSVGQGTYEQYF; CDR3nt: TGTGCCAGCAGCGTAGGACAGGGGACCTACGAGCAGTACTTC
j_gene: TRBJ2-7; abundance: many; d_gene: TRBD2; v_gene: TRBV20-1; CDR3aa: CSASELYGLAGRGQYF; CDR3nt: TGCAGTGCTAGCGAATTATACGGACTAGCGGGAAGAGGGCAGTACTTC
j_gene: TRBJ1-1; abundance: many; d_gene: NA; v_gene: TRBV12-3/TRBV12-4; CDR3aa: CASSPDINTEAFF; CDR3nt: TGTGCCAGCAGTCCGGACATCAACACTGAAGCTTTCTTT
j_gene: TRBJ1-5; abundance: many; d_gene: NA; v_gene: TRBV2; CDR3aa: CARGGAGQRPQHF; CDR3nt: TGTGCCAGGGGTGGGGCCGGGCAACGGCCCCAGCATTTT
j_gene: TRBJ1-1; abundance: NA; d_gene: NA; v_gene: TRBV13; CDR3aa: CASSLRGSGSNTEAFF; CDR3nt: TGTGCCAGCAGCTTGCGGGGGTCAGGGTCGAACACTGAAGCTTTCTTT
j_gene: TRBJ2-5; abundance: NA; d_gene: TRBD1; v_gene: TRBV12-3/TRBV12-4; CDR3aa: CASSLTRDRGQETQYF; CDR3nt: TGTGCCAGCAGCCTTACCCGGGACAGGGGCCAAGAGACCCAGTACTTC
j_gene: TRBJ1-2; abundance: few; d_gene: TRBD1; v_gene: TRBV28; CDR3aa: CASSPQQGVRYGYTF; CDR3nt: TGTGCCAGCAGTCCCCAACAGGGGGTTCGGTATGGCTACACCTTC
j_gene: TRBJ2-2; abundance: many; d_gene: NA; v_gene: TRBV29-1; CDR3aa: CSVSLAADTGELFF; CDR3nt: TGCAGCGTTTCTTTGGCTGCAGACACCGGGGAGCTGTTTTTT
j_gene: TRBJ2-5; abundance: NA; d_gene: TRBD1; v_gene: TRBV6-2/TRBV6-3; CDR3aa: CASTADRGEETQYF; CDR3nt: TGTGCCAGCACCGCGGACAGGGGAGAAGAGACCCAGTACTTC
j_gene: TRBJ2-4; abundance: NA; d_gene: NA; v_gene: TRBV6-5; CDR3aa: CASSDGLFGLGKNIQYF; CDR3nt: TGTGCCAGCAGTGATGGACTGTTTGGTTTGGGCAAAAACATTCAGTACTTC